These 15 T cell receptor beta chains share one sample of origin, sequenced in a study of T cells in Graves' hyperthyroidism and ophthalmopathy. It was RNA transcripts that yielded the amplified TCR beta CDR3 regions. The HTBI primer set served for first-round RT-PCR of the TCR CDR3. MiXCR, applied by TCRdb to the multiplex PCR reads, yields one record per CDR3 protein. The data contain roughly 700,000 distinct CDR3 sequences, under 45% of them singletons. The material sequenced was blood. The receptor source for this set is a woman aged 40 to 50 with Graves' hyperthyroidism.

This clonotype was observed a handful of times. V and J are TRBV4-3 and TRBJ2-7, with D perhaps TRBD1 (6 bases). This CDR3 is 13 amino acids long. Germline V CDR1 and CDR2: LGHNA, YSLEER. V lost 3 bases and J lost 6, with 12 bases in between. CDR3 amino acids: CASSHIGGLEQYF. The CDR3 DNA sequence: TGCGCCAGCAGCCATATAGGGGGTCTCGAGCAGTACTTC.

Many counts were recorded for this clonotype. The V call is TRBV7-3, the J call TRBJ2-7, with 8 bases that match TRBD1. Germline V gives CDR1 SGHTA, CDR2 FQGTGA. The J segment lost 0 bases and the V segment lost 5 bases, leaving 9 bases of the junction unmatched. CDR3 size: 16 residues. CDR3 in amino acids: CASSGDRGSSSYEQYF. The DNA of the CDR3 is TGTGCCAGCAGCGGAGACAGGGGTTCCTCCTCCTACGAGCAGTACTTC.

The count of this clonotype is one. V and J are TRBV24-1 and TRBJ1-5; 9 nucleotides align to TRBD1. This CDR3 contains 16 residues. After removal of 4 bases from V and 6 bases from J, the junction contained 9 bases not matched to a gene. Looked up from germline, CDR1 is KGHDR and CDR2 is SFDVKD. The CDR3 nucleotides read TGTGCCACCAGTGAGACAGGGACAGGGTCAGGTCAGCCCCAGCATTTT. It yields the protein CATSETGTGSGQPQHF.

This clonotype was seen at least ten times. The chain is built from TRBV7-9 and TRBJ1-1, with 7 bases that match TRBD1. With 8 bases clipped from V and 6 bases from J, the junction kept 6 bases outside the gene matches. This CDR3 is built from 12 residues. Germline CDR1 is SEHNR and CDR2 is FQNEAQ (reference sequence). The CDR3 spells CASQQGTAEAFF. DNA of the CDR3: TGTGCCAGCCAACAGGGGACAGCTGAAGCTTTCTTT.

The chain recombines TRBV28 with TRBJ1-4; 8 positions agree with TRBD1. The junction had 12 bases not matched to a gene; V was cut back by 10 bases and J by 11 bases. Germline V gene sequence: CDR1 MDHEN, CDR2 SYDVKM. The CDR3 contains 13 residues. The CDR3 sequence: CATQGAWVGKLFF. The CDR3 region has the DNA TGTGCCACCCAGGGGGCTTGGGTGGGGAAACTGTTTTTT.

There are many counts of this clonotype. The V and J genes are TRBV5-5 and TRBJ1-5; D is ambiguous. V lost 1 base and J lost 0, with 8 bases in between. This CDR3 spans 15 amino acids. Per germline, CDR1 SGHKS and CDR2 YYEKEE (reference sequence). Here the CDR3 DNA reads TGTGCCAGCAGCTTGTACGGAGCTAGCAATCAGCCCCAGCATTTT. Translating it yields CASSLYGASNQPQHF.

The V call is TRBV10-3, the J call TRBJ1-5, with unresolved D. From germline, CDR1 is ENHRY and CDR2 SYGVKD. There are 17 residues in the CDR3. The ends were cut back, 10 bases at V and 0 bases at J, with 22 bases in the middle. The CDR3 sequence is CASRSLKGDTSNQPQHF. The CDR3, as DNA: TGTGCCAGCAGATCGCTTAAGGGAGATACTAGCAATCAGCCCCAGCATTTT.

As concerns this clonotype: A read error may explain this, as a much larger clone is one base away. The chain links TRBV9 to TRBJ1-1, with unresolved D. Germline V gene data show CDR1 as SGDLS and CDR2 as YYNGEE. The length of the CDR3 is 12 residues. The CDR3 loop is CARSVGRGEAFF. The CDR3 DNA sequence: TGTGCCAGAAGCGTAGGTCGCGGTGAAGCTTTCTTT.

J is TRBJ2-3 and V is TRBV15, with TRBD2 as a possible D gene (6 bases). Per germline, CDR1 LNHNV and CDR2 YYDKDF (reference sequence). The CDR3 length is 17 residues. V dropped 0 bases and J dropped 6 bases, with 19 bases sitting between them. DNA of the CDR3: TGTGCCACCAGCAGAGATTACGACGGATATGGGGGGGATACGCAGTATTTT. Translation gives CATSRDYDGYGGDTQYF.

This clonotype has ten or more counts. The chain has TRBV10-1 and TRBJ2-5; no definite D call. This CDR3 region has 12 residues. The V gene's germline CDR1 is WNHNN and CDR2 SYGVQD (reference sequence). The V end lost 3 bases, the J end lost 5 bases, and 7 bases lay between the germline ends. Written as DNA, the CDR3 is TGCGCCAGCAGTGATGGTGCGGAGACCCAGTACTTC. Its protein product is CASSDGAETQYF.

Concerning this clonotype itself: A clone one base away is much larger, so this may be a read error. V gene TRBV10-3 combines with J gene TRBJ1-2; 8 bases are shared with TRBD1. Germline V lookup: CDR1 ENHRY, CDR2 SYGVKD. CDR3 length equals 13 residues. With V trimmed by 10 bases and J by 5 bases, 9 bases remained unmatched. The CDR3 protein is CATRQDRVYGYTF. The DNA for the CDR3 is TGTGCCACACGTCAGGACAGGGTATATGGCTACACCTTC.

This clonotype turned up a few times. The J gene is TRBJ1-5, the V gene TRBV2, with a tentative D call TRBD1 (6 bases). The V gene lost 4 bases and the J gene lost 7 bases, with 14 bases spanning the gap. The CDR3 is 14 residues long. CDR1 and CDR2 from the germline V gene are SNHLY and FYNNEI. CDR3 in amino acids: CASSVQGWGQPQHF. In nucleotides, the CDR3 is TGTGCCAGCAGTGTCCAGGGGTGGGGACAGCCCCAGCATTTT.

This chain joins TRBV7-9 and TRBJ2-1; 7 bases match TRBD1. Germline assignment: CDR1 SEHNR and CDR2 FQNEAQ (reference sequence). This CDR3 spans 16 amino acids. The J segment lost 1 base and the V segment lost 2 bases, leaving 5 bases of the junction unmatched. The CDR3 region has the DNA TGTGCCAGCAGCTTAAGACGGGACAGTTCCTACAATGAGCAGTTCTTC. This sequence encodes CASSLRRDSSYNEQFF.

A few counts support this clonotype. At one of its ends the junction is not consistent with the germline gene, which may arise from a read error. The CDR3 DNA reads as TGTGCCAGTAGAGACCCGGGACAGTCTCGGCTCCACTTC. It codes for CASRDPGQSRLHF. The chain couples TRBV19 to TRBJ2-7; 7 bases are shared with TRBD1. Germline V gene data show CDR1 as LNHDA and CDR2 as SQIVND (reference sequence). The CDR3 spans 13 residues.

This clonotype was found many times. This chain uses TRBV11-2 with TRBJ1-6; 7 bases are a match to TRBD1. Germline V gives CDR1 SGHAT, CDR2 FQNNGV. The J segment lost 7 bases and the V segment lost 6 bases, leaving 15 bases of the junction unmatched. The CDR3 totals 17 residues. CDR3 sequence: CASSLGYRGLGNSPLHF. For the CDR3, the DNA is TGTGCCAGCAGTCTAGGGTACAGGGGATTAGGAAATTCACCCCTCCACTTT.